What follows is one T cell receptor (beta chain) and its context. The antigen is undetermined. Trimming at V came to 1 base and at J to 4 bases, leaving 7 bases not matched to a gene. Germline CDR1 LGHNA, CDR2 YNFKEQ. The CDR3 length is 16 residues. The data were obtained in a study of T cell responses to AZD1222 COVID-19 vaccine. For the study at large: Analysis merged second doses at about 4 or about 12 weeks.

Study observations and caveats: Most donors were white British and more were female, and clonal diversity was possibly underestimated. Only five or six individuals given AZD1222 were seropositive at baseline.

Profiled with immunoSEQ multiplex PCR; TCRdb holds only in-frame clones, not every one. This repertoire shows under 150,000 clones, around 90% found once; its top ten account for around 2.8%. The sample here was peripheral blood, taken on day 0 of AZD1222 vaccination. The receptor was isolated from an adult in good health. The chain employs TRBV4-2 and TRBJ2-1; 7 bases line up with TRBD2. CDR3 residues: CASSQAGRGFYNEQFF. As DNA, the CDR3 is TGTGCCAGCAGCCAAGCTGGGCGGGGGTTTTACAATGAGCAGTTCTTC.